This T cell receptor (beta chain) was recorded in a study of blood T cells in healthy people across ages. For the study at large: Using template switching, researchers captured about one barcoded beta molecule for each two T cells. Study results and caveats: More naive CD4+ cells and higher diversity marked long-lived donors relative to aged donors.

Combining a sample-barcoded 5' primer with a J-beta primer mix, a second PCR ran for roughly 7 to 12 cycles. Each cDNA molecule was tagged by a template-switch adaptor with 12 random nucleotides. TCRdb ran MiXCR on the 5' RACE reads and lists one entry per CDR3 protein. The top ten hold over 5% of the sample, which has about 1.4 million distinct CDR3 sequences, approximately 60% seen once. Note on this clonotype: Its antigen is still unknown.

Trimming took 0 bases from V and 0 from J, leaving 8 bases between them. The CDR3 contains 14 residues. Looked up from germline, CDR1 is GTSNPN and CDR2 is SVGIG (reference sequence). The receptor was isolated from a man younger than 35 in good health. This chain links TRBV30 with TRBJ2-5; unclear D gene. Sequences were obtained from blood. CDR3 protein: CAWSVGNHQETQYF. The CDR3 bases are TGTGCCTGGAGTGTGGGGAATCACCAAGAGACCCAGTACTTC.